These 22 T cell receptor beta chains were all obtained from the same sample, sequenced in a study of T cell changes during pregnancy in multiple sclerosis. TCRdb keeps only in-frame clones here, not all; method: immunoSEQ multiplex PCR. The data hold about 45,000 clones, with roughly 89% observed a single time. The source material was peripheral blood, sampled in the first trimester of pregnancy. These receptors were collected from a female donor with multiple sclerosis, enrolled in a pregnancy study.

V usage is TRBV7-6 and J usage is TRBJ1-1; tentative D call: TRBD1 (5 bases). Germline CDR1 SGHVS, CDR2 FNYEAQ. This CDR3 is built from 16 residues. V was clipped by 3 bases and J by 3 bases, with 17 bases between them. For the CDR3, the DNA is TGTGCCAGCAGCTTTTTCCACCGTGGGGGGGACACTGAAGCTTTCTTT. Protein product: CASSFFHRGGDTEAFF.

The chain recombines TRBV27 with TRBJ1-5; TRBD1 matches at 8 bases. Per germline, CDR1 MNHEY and CDR2 SMNVEV (reference sequence). The CDR3 has 15 amino acids. After removal of 0 bases from V and 6 bases from J, the junction contained 4 bases not matched to a gene. The DNA for the CDR3 is TGTGCCAGCAGTTTATCCCGGACAGGGATTCAGCCCCAGCATTTT. Encoded protein: CASSLSRTGIQPQHF.

This sequence joins TRBV27 and TRBJ1-5; 8 nucleotides match TRBD1. The CDR3 consists of 15 residues. Losses at the gene ends were 4 bases for V and 6 bases for J; bases not matched to a gene: 8. Germline lookup yields CDR1 MNHEY and CDR2 SMNVEV (reference sequence). This chain's CDR3 is CASSSGQGVSQPQHF. The DNA for the CDR3 is TGTGCCAGCAGTTCCGGACAGGGCGTAAGTCAGCCCCAGCATTTT.

This clone was seen once. Here the CDR3 DNA reads TGTGCCAGCAGCTTAGGACTAGCGGAAACAGATACGCAGTATTTT. It translates to CASSLGLAETDTQYF. The chain joins TRBV5-4 to TRBJ2-3; 10 positions match TRBD2. V lost 2 bases and J lost 3; bases outside the gene matches: 3. The CDR3 is made up of 15 amino acids. Germline lookup yields CDR1 SGHNT and CDR2 YYREEE (reference sequence).

This clone has just a few counts. The rearrangement links TRBV21-1 to TRBJ1-2; the DNA was not compared with TRBD1, the D call given in the table. TRBV21-1 is a pseudogene locus. This CDR3 comprises 14 residues. The CDR3 region is CASRMGQGNYGYTF. CDR3 in DNA: TGTGCCAGCAGGATGGGACAGGGGAACTATGGCTACACCTTC.

This clone was seen a single time. The chain is built from TRBV4-3 and TRBJ2-7, with 8 bases identical to TRBD1. V was clipped by 0 bases and J by 2 bases; unmatched bases: 15. This CDR3 spans 19 amino acids. The germline CDR1 and CDR2 sequences are LGHNA and YSLEER. This chain's CDR3 is CASSQETGTGHESPYEQYF. DNA of the CDR3: TGCGCCAGCAGCCAAGAAACCGGGACAGGACACGAGTCTCCCTACGAGCAGTACTTC.

This chain connects TRBV27 to TRBJ1-5; 7 bases are shared with TRBD1. Per the germline V gene, CDR1 is MNHEY and CDR2 is SMNVEV (reference sequence). J lost 4 bases, V lost 3 bases, and 0 bases had no gene match. This CDR3 is 13 amino acids long. The CDR3 reads CASSLTGNQPQHF. CDR3 bases: TGTGCCAGCAGTTTGACAGGGAATCAGCCCCAGCATTTT.

The chain links TRBV30 to TRBJ1-2, with D unclear. This CDR3 has 13 amino acids. V was shortened by 0 bases and J by 4 bases, with 9 bases between the two germline ends. Germline CDR1 and CDR2: GTSNPN and SVGIG (reference sequence). CDR3 residues: CAWSVPPVYGYTF. CDR3 sequence (DNA): TGTGCCTGGAGTGTACCCCCAGTCTATGGCTACACCTTC.

The genes are TRBV7-9 and TRBJ1-2, with D tentatively TRBD1 (5 bases). V lost 2 bases to trimming and J lost 0 bases, with 10 bases between them. The CDR3 totals 15 residues. The V gene's germline CDR1 is SEHNR and CDR2 FQNEAQ (reference sequence). The CDR3 here is CASSLSGDSNYGYTF. As DNA, the CDR3 is TGTGCCAGCAGCTTATCGGGGGACTCTAACTATGGCTACACCTTC.

This clone has only a few counts. This chain connects TRBV9 to TRBJ2-1; 8 positions agree with TRBD2. From germline, CDR1 is SGDLS and CDR2 YYNGEE. The V and J ends lost 3 bases and 0 bases, in that order; junction bases with no gene match: 11. This CDR3 region has 18 residues. CDR3 loop: CASSAGLWAGGSYNEQFF. In DNA, the CDR3 is TGTGCCAGCAGCGCGGGACTATGGGCGGGGGGCTCCTACAATGAGCAGTTCTTC.

A few counts support this clone. The rearrangement uses TRBV6-1 and TRBJ2-7, with TRBD1 as a possible D gene (6 bases). In germline, CDR1 is MNHNS, CDR2 SASEGT. Trimming shortened V by 4 bases and J by 0 bases, and 13 bases separated the two germline ends. The CDR3 consists of 15 residues. Here the CDR3 DNA reads TGTGCCAGCAGTGTCAACCCGGGACACTCCTACGAGCAGTACTTC. It yields the protein CASSVNPGHSYEQYF.

This clone has only one observation. The genes are TRBV19 and TRBJ2-1; 8 bases fit TRBD2. Germline V gives CDR1 LNHDA, CDR2 SQIVND (reference sequence). V dropped 5 bases and J dropped 1; count of bases not matched to a gene: 4. There are 15 residues in the CDR3. CDR3 sequence (DNA): TGTGCCAGTAGTTTCGGGGGGGCGTCCTACAATGAGCAGTTCTTC. As protein: CASSFGGASYNEQFF.

This chain connects TRBV5-6 to TRBJ2-7; TRBD1 aligns across 10 bases. The CDR3 extends over 13 amino acids. The junction had 2 bases not matched to a gene; V was cut back by 3 bases and J by 5 bases. CDR1 and CDR2 (germline): SGHDT, YYEEEE. CDR3 protein: CASSWDRGHEQYF. CDR3 DNA sequence: TGTGCCAGCAGCTGGGACAGGGGCCACGAGCAGTACTTC.

In its sample, this clone was seen once. The chain combines TRBV4-1 with TRBJ2-7; 9 bases match TRBD1. With V trimmed by 2 bases and J by 3 bases, 17 bases remained unmatched. Looked up from germline, CDR1 is MGHRA and CDR2 is YSYEKL. The CDR3 is made up of 19 amino acids. CDR3 DNA sequence: TGCGCCAGCAGCCAAAGGGAGACAGGGGGTTCTAGTCCCCTCTACGAGCAGTACTTC. It specifies CASSQRETGGSSPLYEQYF.

This chain links TRBV5-1 with TRBJ2-5; TRBD1 aligns across 7 bases. The CDR3 is 14 residues long. Per the germline V gene, CDR1 is SGHRS and CDR2 is YFSETQ. V lost 5 bases, J lost 1 base, and 5 bases stayed unmatched. The CDR3 sequence is CASSVQGIQETQYF. For the CDR3, the DNA is TGCGCCAGCAGTGTACAGGGGATCCAAGAGACCCAGTACTTC.

The chain is built from TRBV2 and TRBJ2-5, with 8 positions matching TRBD1. CDR3 length equals 14 residues. Per the germline V gene, CDR1 is SNHLY and CDR2 is FYNNEI. V was clipped by 4 bases and J by 2 bases; unmatched bases: 3. The CDR3 nucleotides read TGTGCCAGCAGTGGAAGGACAGGGCAAGAGACCCAGTACTTC. This sequence encodes CASSGRTGQETQYF.

This chain uses TRBV11-1 with TRBJ2-3; 8 nucleotides agree with TRBD2. The V gene's germline CDR1 is SGHAT and CDR2 FQDESV (reference sequence). This CDR3 has 14 residues. V shed 2 bases, J shed 4 bases, and the junction held 2 bases outside the gene matches. The CDR3 protein is CASSLNGGADTQYF. CDR3 sequence (DNA): TGTGCCAGCAGCTTAAACGGGGGGGCAGATACGCAGTATTTT.

The chain joins TRBV28 to TRBJ2-7, with D unclear. The V and J ends lost 6 bases and 0 bases respectively, with 9 bases between them. The CDR3 has 13 amino acids. The germline CDR1 and CDR2 sequences are MDHEN and SYDVKM. CDR3 coding DNA: TGTGCCAGCAGCCTTTATCCCTCCTACGAGCAGTACTTC. This translates into CASSLYPSYEQYF.

The chain is built from TRBV6-5 and TRBJ1-2; TRBD1 aligns across 7 bases. V gave up 4 bases and J gave up 7 bases; unmatched junction bases: 6. CDR1 and CDR2 (germline): MNHEY, SVGAGI. The CDR3 has 13 residues. The CDR3 DNA sequence: TGTGCCAGCAGTTCCACAGGGGTAGGTGGCTACACCTTC. Its protein is CASSSTGVGGYTF.

V and J are TRBV5-4 and TRBJ1-3; D might be TRBD1 (6 bases). This CDR3 comprises 16 residues. V was clipped by 0 bases and J by 0 bases, with 10 bases between them. Germline V gene sequence: CDR1 SGHNT, CDR2 YYREEE (reference sequence). This CDR3 reads CASSLGGRSSGNTIYF. The CDR3, as DNA: TGTGCCAGCAGCTTGGGGGGGCGTTCCTCTGGAAACACCATATATTTT.

V gene TRBV19 combines with J gene TRBJ2-2; D unresolved. The germline CDR1 and CDR2 sequences are LNHDA and SQIVND (reference sequence). Between the trimmed V and J ends, which lost 3 bases and 4 bases, there was a span of 6 bases. The CDR3 sequence is 13 residues long. CDR3 sequence: CASSMTFTGELFF. In DNA form, the CDR3 reads TGTGCCAGTAGTATGACTTTCACCGGGGAGCTGTTTTTT. The variable domain in full, completed from reference TRBV19 and TRBJ2-2, reads DGGITQSPKYLFRKEGQNVTLSCEQNLNHDAMYWYRQDPGQGLRLIYYSQIVNDFQKGDIAEGYSVSREKKESFPLTVTSAQKNPTAFYLCASSMTFTGELFFGEGSRLTVL.

The chain couples TRBV4-3 to TRBJ2-3, with D maybe TRBD2 (6 bases). Germline V gene data show CDR1 as LGHNA and CDR2 as YSLEER. V lost 0 bases to trimming and J lost 2 bases, with 12 bases between them. The CDR3 has 16 residues. The CDR3 DNA is TGCGCCAGCAGCCAAGATTTGGGCGGGGCCACAGATACGCAGTATTTT. This translates into CASSQDLGGATDTQYF.